One sample yielded the 25 T cell receptor beta chains listed below, sequenced in a study of T cell responses to AZD1222 COVID-19 vaccine. Some clones are missing from TCRdb's copy, which holds only in-frame ones; the method was immunoSEQ multiplex PCR. The sample lists 200,000 or so clones, 87% occurring once. The sample here was peripheral blood, taken on day 0 of MenACWY control vaccination. Receptors were obtained from an adult in good health.

The rearrangement links TRBV20-1 to TRBJ2-7, with TRBD1 as a possible D gene (5 bases). V lost 6 bases to trimming and J lost 6 bases, with 12 bases between them. CDR3 length: 11 residues. CDR1 DFQATT and CDR2 SNEGSKA come from the germline V gene (reference sequence). For the CDR3, the DNA is TGCAGTGCCGGAAGGGGTTCCGAGCAGTACTTC. It is translated as CSAGRGSEQYF.

J is TRBJ2-5 and V is TRBV28, with TRBD1 identical over 7 bases. The CDR3 extends over 16 amino acids. Germline V lookup: CDR1 MDHEN, CDR2 SYDVKM. The V gene end was trimmed by 2 bases and the J gene end by 1 base; junction bases not matched to a gene: 7. CDR3 bases: TGTGCCAGCAGTTTAGGAACCGGACAGGTCCAAGAGACCCAGTACTTC. This translates into CASSLGTGQVQETQYF.

This clone occurred a few times. This chain links TRBV10-3 with TRBJ2-7; the D is unclear. V dropped 5 bases and J dropped 3 bases, with 8 bases sitting between them. Germline lookup yields CDR1 ENHRY and CDR2 SYGVKD. CDR3 length: 12 amino acids. In DNA, the CDR3 is TGTGCCATCAGTTCCGGCGGCTACGAGCAGTACTTC. Translating it yields CAISSGGYEQYF.

This chain links TRBV9 with TRBJ1-4; no definite D call. V was cut by 0 bases and J by 0 bases, with 6 bases left in between. The CDR3 is 15 residues long. Germline V gene lookup returns CDR1 SGDLS and CDR2 YYNGEE. The CDR3 protein is CASSVAGATNEKLFF. Written as DNA, the CDR3 is TGTGCCAGCAGCGTAGCCGGGGCAACTAATGAAAAACTGTTTTTT.

The genes are TRBV15 and TRBJ1-4, with unresolved D. V was trimmed by 1 base and J by 2 bases, leaving 8 bases between them. The CDR3 has 15 amino acids. CDR1 is LNHNV, CDR2 YYDKDF, per germline (reference sequence). CDR3: CATSRAFATNEKLFF. In nucleotides, the CDR3 is TGTGCCACCAGCAGAGCCTTTGCCACTAATGAAAAACTGTTTTTT.

The CDR3 bases are TGTGCCAGTAGTATCGGCAAAGAAAAACTGTTTTTT. Residues: CASSIGKEKLFF. The rearrangement uses TRBV19 and TRBJ1-4, with no clear D. The CDR3 totals 12 residues. Looked up from germline, CDR1 is LNHDA and CDR2 is SQIVND (reference sequence). The V and J ends lost 3 bases and 8 bases respectively, with 7 bases between them.

In nucleotides, the CDR3 is TGCGCCAGCAGCCAAATCTTAAGTCAGGGGACCGTCCCCTACGAGCAGTACTTC. Translated: CASSQILSQGTVPYEQYF. The V and J genes are TRBV4-1 and TRBJ2-7; weak D call: TRBD1 (6 bases). The CDR3 extends over 18 amino acids. V lost 2 bases and J 2 bases, leaving 22 bases between the germline ends. CDR1 is MGHRA, CDR2 YSYEKL, per germline.

The chain combines TRBV12-3 or TRBV12-4 with TRBJ1-5, with no clear D. V lost 1 base and J 0 bases, leaving 1 base between the germline ends. This CDR3 contains 13 residues. The CDR3 DNA reads as TGTGCCAGCAGTTTAGGTAGCAATCAGCCCCAGCATTTT. It yields the protein CASSLGSNQPQHF.

The CDR3 loop reads CAWSKDIGGYTF. As DNA, the CDR3 is TGTGCCTGGAGTAAAGATATCGGGGGCTACACCTTC. This chain uses TRBV30 with TRBJ1-2; D gene ambiguous. Germline assignment: CDR1 GTSNPN and CDR2 SVGIG (reference sequence). V lost 2 bases and J lost 8, with 12 bases in between. This CDR3 comprises 12 residues.

The V call is TRBV5-1, the J call TRBJ1-4; perhaps TRBD1 as D (5 bases). Germline V lookup: CDR1 SGHRS, CDR2 YFSETQ. This CDR3 spans 15 amino acids. V was cut by 2 bases and J by 3 bases, with 11 bases left in between. CDR3 DNA: TGCGCCAGCAGCTTCGAGGGGTGGTCTAATGAAAAACTGTTTTTT. This encodes CASSFEGWSNEKLFF.

This chain links TRBV19 with TRBJ2-7; D is unclear. The CDR3 runs 15 residues. The ends were cut back, 6 bases at V and 5 bases at J, with 20 bases in the middle. Germline CDR1 LNHDA, CDR2 SQIVND (reference sequence). The CDR3 loop is CASSHRVRSADEQYF. CDR3 coding DNA: TGTGCCAGTAGCCACCGGGTCCGCAGTGCCGACGAGCAGTACTTC. The whole variable domain, remainder taken from reference TRBV19 and TRBJ2-7, is DGGITQSPKYLFRKEGQNVTLSCEQNLNHDAMYWYRQDPGQGLRLIYYSQIVNDFQKGDIAEGYSVSREKKESFPLTVTSAQKNPTAFYLCASSHRVRSADEQYFGPGTRLTVT.

The CDR3: CASSQVGYGYTF. For the CDR3, the DNA is TGTGCCAGCAGCCAAGTAGGCTATGGCTACACCTTC. This rearrangement joins TRBV3-1 (or the pseudogene TRBV3-2) to TRBJ1-2, with D unclear. V was cut by 1 base and J by 4 bases, with 4 bases left in between. Germline V CDR1 and CDR2: LGHDT, YNNKEL (reference sequence). The CDR3 spans 12 residues.

V and J are TRBV5-4 and TRBJ2-1, with D unresolved. Germline V gene sequence: CDR1 SGHNT, CDR2 YYREEE (reference sequence). The CDR3 spans 12 residues. V was shortened by 3 bases and J by 4 bases, with 5 bases between the two germline ends. The CDR3 nucleotides read TGTGCCAGCAGCTCGGTATACAATGAGCAGTTCTTC. Translating it yields CASSSVYNEQFF.

The gene calls are TRBV7-2 and TRBJ2-4; 12 bases map to TRBD1. Unmatched junction bases numbered 14, after V lost 3 bases and J lost 8 bases. Germline CDR1 and CDR2: SGHTA and FQGNSA. This CDR3 has 18 residues. DNA of the CDR3: TGTGCCAGCAGCTTCGGAATAGGGGGGACAGGGGGCCGGGACATTCAGTACTTC. Amino acid sequence: CASSFGIGGTGGRDIQYF.

This clone was counted only a few times. V gene TRBV5-6 combines with J gene TRBJ2-1, with D perhaps matching TRBD2 (7 bases). The germline gives CDR1 SGHDT, CDR2 YYEEEE. V was clipped by 1 base and J by 8 bases, with 13 bases between them. This CDR3 has 14 amino acids. The CDR3 sequence is CASSLPGGGDEQFF. The CDR3 DNA sequence: TGTGCCAGCAGCTTGCCGGGGGGCGGGGATGAGCAGTTCTTC.

The chain joins TRBV19 to TRBJ2-3; no reliable D call. Between the trimmed V and J ends, which lost 3 bases and 0 bases, there was a span of 7 bases. Germline loops: CDR1 LNHDA, CDR2 SQIVND (reference sequence). The CDR3 is 14 amino acids. The CDR3 region is CASSMVQSTDTQYF. CDR3 coding DNA: TGTGCCAGTAGTATGGTTCAGAGCACAGATACGCAGTATTTT. Full variable domain (outside the CDR3, taken from reference TRBV19 and TRBJ2-3): DGGITQSPKYLFRKEGQNVTLSCEQNLNHDAMYWYRQDPGQGLRLIYYSQIVNDFQKGDIAEGYSVSREKKESFPLTVTSAQKNPTAFYLCASSMVQSTDTQYFGPGTRLTVL.

The chain has TRBV7-2 and TRBJ1-2, with 10 nucleotides matching TRBD1. V lost 5 bases, J lost 4 bases, and 4 bases stayed unmatched. The CDR3 extends over 14 amino acids. The germline V gene has CDR1 SGHTA and CDR2 FQGNSA. CDR3: CASSAGTGAYGYTF. The DNA for the CDR3 is TGTGCCAGCAGCGCCGGGACAGGGGCCTATGGCTACACCTTC.

The V and J genes are TRBV24-1 and TRBJ1-5; a weak D match, TRBD1 (5 bases). Germline CDR1 is KGHDR and CDR2 is SFDVKD. CDR3 length equals 13 residues. V dropped 2 bases and J dropped 5 bases, with 6 bases sitting between them. CDR3 nucleotides: TGTGCCACCAGTGATTGGGGGGATCAGCCCCAGCATTTT. It encodes CATSDWGDQPQHF.

Only one count was recorded for this clone. J is TRBJ2-7 and V is TRBV2; tentative D call: TRBD1 (6 bases). The CDR3 runs 12 residues. Germline CDR1 and CDR2: SNHLY and FYNNEI. Trimming took 8 bases from V and 3 from J, leaving 11 bases between them. DNA for the CDR3: TGTGCCAGCGAGGGGGTGGACTACGAGCAGTACTTC. It is translated as CASEGVDYEQYF.

This chain uses TRBV27 with TRBJ2-1; no firm D call. Trimming pared 2 bases from V and 6 bases from J, leaving 8 bases between. The CDR3 spans 13 residues. Per germline, CDR1 MNHEY and CDR2 SMNVEV (reference sequence). The CDR3 nucleotides are TGTGCCAGCAGTTTAATCGGTTCCAATGAGCAGTTCTTC. Translated: CASSLIGSNEQFF.

V gene TRBV9 combines with J gene TRBJ2-1; 7 bases line up with TRBD2. Germline CDR1 reads SGDLS; CDR2 reads YYNGEE. This CDR3 has 16 amino acids. With 0 bases clipped from V and 2 bases from J, the junction kept 5 bases outside the gene matches. The CDR3: CASSVVGEGPYNEQFF. Here the CDR3 DNA reads TGTGCCAGCAGCGTAGTTGGGGAGGGCCCCTACAATGAGCAGTTCTTC.

This sequence joins TRBV27 and TRBJ2-1; D unresolved. Trimming took off 4 bases at V and 9 bases at J, with 13 bases between the two ends. The CDR3 has 13 amino acids. Germline CDR1 is MNHEY and CDR2 is SMNVEV (reference sequence). The DNA of the CDR3 is TGTGCCAGCAGTTCCGAAATCGGCGGTGAGCAGTTCTTC. Translated, it gives CASSSEIGGEQFF.

This chain joins TRBV2 and TRBJ1-5; D may be TRBD1 (6 bases). The CDR3 totals 15 residues. Trimming shortened V by 4 bases and J by 5 bases, and 15 bases separated the two germline ends. In germline, CDR1 is SNHLY, CDR2 FYNNEI. CDR3 nucleotides: TGTGCCAGCAGTGGACCGGGGGGCGACTATCAGCCCCAGCATTTT. This gives the protein CASSGPGGDYQPQHF.

This chain connects TRBV5-1 to TRBJ1-4; tentative D call: TRBD1 (5 bases). The CDR3 is 15 residues long. CDR1 is SGHRS and CDR2 is YFSETQ in the germline V gene. The V gene lost 10 bases and the J gene lost 5 bases, with 21 bases spanning the gap. CDR3 region: CASAPRGAGNEKLFF. The CDR3, as DNA: TGCGCCTCAGCCCCACGGGGCGCGGGCAATGAAAAACTGTTTTTT.

The chain uses TRBV15 and TRBJ2-2; D might be TRBD2 (6 bases). The V end lost 0 bases, the J end lost 6 bases, and 8 bases lay between the germline ends. This CDR3 is 14 amino acids long. Germline loops: CDR1 LNHNV, CDR2 YYDKDF (reference sequence). The CDR3 sequence: CATSRDWGAGELFF. The DNA of the CDR3 is TGTGCCACCAGCAGAGATTGGGGGGCCGGGGAGCTGTTTTTT.